This TCR beta chain was profiled in a study of blood T cells in healthy people across ages. Only a few counts were recorded for this clonotype. At one end, the junction sequence differs from germline, possibly due to a read error. Alongside a J-beta primer mix, a sample-barcoded 5' primer served in a second PCR lasting about 6 to 12 cycles. TCRdb processed the 5' RACE reads anew with MiXCR; each CDR3 protein has one entry. The data hold approximately 900,000 distinct CDR3 sequences, with 25% to 30% observed a single time. The same specimen was also included in a second study, on T cells of mothers and their children.

The origin of this receptor is a woman aged 40 to 49 in good health. Sequenced material: blood.

The CDR3 DNA sequence: TGTGCTAGCAGCTTGCGGGGGCGCGGGGGAGATACGCAGTATTTT. Translated: CASSLRGRGGDTQYF. V is TRBV7-7 and J is TRBJ2-3, with D possibly matching TRBD2 (7 bases). The CDR3 totals 15 residues. The germline V gene encodes CDR1 SSHAT and CDR2 FNYEAQ (reference sequence). The full variable domain, rest sourced from reference TRBV7-7 and TRBJ2-3, is GAGVSQSPRYKVTKRGQDVTLRCDPISSHATLYWYQQALGQGPEFLTYFNYEAQPDKSGLPSDRFSAERPEGSISTLTIQRTEQRDSAMYRCASSLRGRGGDTQYFGPGTRLTVL.